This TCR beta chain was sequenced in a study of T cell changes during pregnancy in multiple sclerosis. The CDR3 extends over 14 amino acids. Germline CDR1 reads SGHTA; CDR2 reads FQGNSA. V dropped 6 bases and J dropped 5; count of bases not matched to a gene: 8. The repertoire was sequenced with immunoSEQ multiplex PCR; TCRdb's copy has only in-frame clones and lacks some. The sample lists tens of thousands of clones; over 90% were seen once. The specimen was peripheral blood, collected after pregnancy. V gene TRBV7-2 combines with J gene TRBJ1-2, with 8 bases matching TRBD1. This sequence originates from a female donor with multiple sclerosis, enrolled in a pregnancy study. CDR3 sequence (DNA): TGTGCCAGCAGGAATACAGGGGGTCCGTATGGCTACACCTTC. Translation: CASRNTGGPYGYTF.